This is a list of T cell receptor beta chains from one sample in a study of blood T cells in healthy people across ages. TCRdb reprocessed the 5' RACE reads via MiXCR and lists one record per CDR3 protein. The profile shows about 400,000 distinct CDR3 sequences, 52% of them singletons. Sequencing used blood. These receptors were obtained from a man between 60 and 70 years old in good health. Both conserved end residues are part of each CDR3. The D gene is left open where the match is weak. Size is omitted from some rows. Given values are once, few, many or a class for expanded clones.

D: TRBD2; V: TRBV6-5; J: TRBJ2-7; size: few; CDR3: CASSPRGSGGSSYEQYF; DNA: TGTGCCAGCAGTCCTCGAGGTAGCGGGGGTTCGTCCTACGAGCAGTACTTC
D: -; V: TRBV27; J: TRBJ2-7; size: -; CDR3: CASSLSSSTLLSYEQYF; DNA: TGTGCCAGCAGTTTATCAAGCAGCACTTTACTATCCTACGAGCAGTACTTC
D: TRBD2; V: TRBV9; J: TRBJ2-3; size: -; CDR3: CASSVGPAGDPRPQYF; DNA: TGTGCCAGCAGCGTAGGTCCAGCGGGAGACCCTCGCCCGCAGTATTTT
D: TRBD1; V: TRBV29-1; J: TRBJ2-6; size: few; CDR3: CSADSQGASGANVLTF; DNA: TGCAGCGCGGACTCACAGGGGGCCTCTGGGGCCAACGTCCTGACTTTC
D: -; V: TRBV29-1; J: TRBJ2-6; size: -; CDR3: CSVARTALSGANVLTF; DNA: TGCAGCGTAGCCAGGACAGCCCTCTCTGGGGCCAACGTCCTGACTTTC
D: -; V: TRBV14; J: TRBJ2-1; size: -; CDR3: CASSQEVGSHNEQFF; DNA: TGTGCCAGCAGCCAAGAAGTCGGTAGCCACAATGAGCAGTTCTTC
D: -; V: TRBV29-1; J: TRBJ1-2; size: -; CDR3: CSATTRRTTNYGYTF; DNA: TGCAGCGCCACCACCCGCAGGACCACTAACTATGGCTACACCTTC
D: TRBD2; V: TRBV10-1; J: TRBJ2-7; size: once; CDR3: CASSEGSSGDYEQYF; DNA: TGCGCCAGCAGTGAGGGGTCCAGCGGGGACTACGAGCAGTACTTC
D: -; V: TRBV20-1; J: TRBJ1-2; size: -; CDR3: CSAPRGSGGYTF; DNA: TGCAGTGCCCCAAGGGGGTCCGGTGGCTACACCTTC
D: TRBD1; V: TRBV28; J: TRBJ2-4; size: -; CDR3: CASSFPGTGGSMEQYF; DNA: TGTGCCAGCAGTTTTCCTGGGACAGGGGGATCTATGGAGCAGTACTTC
D: -; V: TRBV14; J: TRBJ2-3; size: -; CDR3: CASSRTVLDTQYF; DNA: TGTGCCAGCAGCAGGACAGTATTAGATACGCAGTATTTT
D: TRBD2; V: TRBV15; J: TRBJ2-1; size: once; CDR3: CATSRGIAGGPNEQFF; DNA: TGTGCCACCAGCAGGGGGATAGCGGGAGGTCCGAATGAGCAGTTCTTC